Listed here is a single T cell receptor beta chain. Its antigen is not known. The CDR3 runs to 16 residues. Looked up from germline, CDR1 is LGHNA and CDR2 is YNFKEQ. V was pared by 5 bases and J by 4 bases, with 9 bases of the junction left unmatched. This specimen belongs to a study of OX40 agonist ivuxolimab in advanced cancers. Study background: Partial responses occurred in Three dose-escalation patients, one with hepatocellular carcinoma and two with cutaneous melanoma.

Findings of the study overall: Antigen targets of the expanded peripheral T cells went undetermined.

Only in-frame clones appear in the TCRdb table, and some are missing; sequencing was by immunoSEQ multiplex PCR. This sample has 50,000 or so clones, with 80% to 95% found just once. The sample in question was CD4+ or CD8+ T cells sorted from blood, obtained in a trial of the OX40 agonist ivuxolimab. The rearrangement links TRBV4-2 to TRBJ2-5; 11 nucleotides line up with TRBD2. The source of this sequence is an adult with an advanced solid tumor such as melanoma, head and neck, liver or kidney cancer. The CDR3 loop is CASSVGLADPLETQYF. CDR3 nucleotides: TGTGCCAGCAGCGTGGGACTAGCGGACCCGTTAGAGACCCAGTACTTC.